A single sample is the source of the 14 T cell receptor beta chains below, sequenced in a study of cytomegalovirus exposure and HLA in healthy donors. Amplification used 60 Vbeta primers and 13 Jbeta primers. The data were produced by immunoSEQ multiplex PCR, yet TCRdb's version contains in-frame clones alone and is incomplete. The sample records approximately 55,000 clones, about four fifths being singletons. Sequencing was done on a sample of PBMCs. These receptors originate from a boy younger than 18 in good health and CMV-seropositive.

V gene TRBV4-1 combines with J gene TRBJ2-5, with D possibly TRBD2 on 5 matching bases. The V end lost 5 bases, the J end lost 5 bases, and 6 bases lay between the germline ends. Germline CDR1 is MGHRA and CDR2 is YSYEKL. The CDR3 contains 11 residues. For the CDR3, the DNA is TGCGCCAGCAGCTCGGGGGAGACCCAGTACTTC. Translation gives CASSSGETQYF.

This rearrangement joins TRBV18 to TRBJ2-3, with TRBD2 identical over 7 bases. The length of the CDR3 is 15 residues. J gave up 3 bases and V 2 bases, and 5 bases lay outside the gene matches. From germline, CDR1 is KGHSH and CDR2 LQKENI. CDR3 nucleotide sequence: TGTGCCAGCTCACCAATTGGCGGGGGTACAGATACGCAGTATTTT. The encoded protein is CASSPIGGGTDTQYF. Variable domain in full (rest from reference TRBV18 and TRBJ2-3): NAGVMQNPRHLVRRRGQEARLRCSPMKGHSHVYWYRQLPEEGLKFMVYLQKENIIDESGMPKERFSAEFPKEGPSILRIQQVVRGDSAAYFCASSPIGGGTDTQYFGPGTRLTVL.

The chain carries TRBV6-6 and TRBJ1-4, with D perhaps TRBD1 (6 bases). This CDR3 is built from 15 residues. Looked up from germline, CDR1 is MNHNY and CDR2 is SVGAGI (reference sequence). With 5 bases removed from V and 5 bases from J, the gap between germline ends came to 15 bases. The CDR3 sequence is CASSAGQTANEKLFF. The CDR3 DNA is TGTGCCAGCAGTGCCGGACAGACAGCAAATGAAAAACTGTTTTTT.

V is TRBV11-2 and J is TRBJ2-5, with D possibly being TRBD1 (6 bases). Germline lookup yields CDR1 SGHAT and CDR2 FQNNGV. There are 15 residues in the CDR3. V lost 3 bases and J lost 5, with 16 bases in between. The CDR3 coding sequence is TGTGCCAGCAGCTTTGCCGGACAGCCCGGGGAGACCCAGTACTTC. Its protein product is CASSFAGQPGETQYF. The complete variable domain, with remaining parts taken from reference TRBV11-2 and TRBJ2-5, reads EAGVAQSPRYKIIEKRQSVAFWCNPISGHATLYWYQQILGQGPKLLIQFQNNGVVDDSQLPKDRFSAERLKGVDSTLKIQPAKLEDSAVYLCASSFAGQPGETQYFGPGTRLLVL.

This chain connects TRBV20-1 to TRBJ2-5, with D uncertain. CDR1 is DFQATT, CDR2 SNEGSKA, per germline (reference sequence). The CDR3 has 10 residues. Trimming stripped 3 bases from V and 3 bases from J, with 2 bases between. The CDR3 sequence: CSASKETQYF. Here the CDR3 DNA reads TGCAGTGCTAGTAAAGAGACCCAGTACTTC.

The chain recombines TRBV11-3 with TRBJ2-7; D is possibly TRBD1 (6 bases). V lost 4 bases and J 7 bases, leaving 17 bases between the germline ends. The CDR3 has 14 residues. Looked up from germline, CDR1 is SGHNT and CDR2 is YENEEA. The CDR3 sequence: CASSSHQGPGEQYF. The CDR3 DNA is TGTGCCAGCAGCTCTCATCAGGGGCCGGGGGAGCAGTACTTC.

The chain has TRBV5-1 and TRBJ1-6, with 9 nucleotides matching TRBD1. J lost 4 bases, V lost 4 bases, and 6 bases had no gene match. The CDR3 runs 16 residues. Germline CDR1 reads SGHRS; CDR2 reads YFSETQ. Here the CDR3 DNA reads TGCGCCAGCAGCCGTGGACAGGGGACTTATAATTCACCCCTCCACTTT. Residues: CASSRGQGTYNSPLHF.

The CDR3 loop is CASSDRDSHGTDTQYF. In DNA form, the CDR3 reads TGTGCCAGCAGCGACCGGGACTCCCATGGCACAGATACGCAGTATTTT. The chain uses TRBV9 and TRBJ2-3; maybe TRBD2 (6 bases). This CDR3 comprises 16 residues. In germline, CDR1 is SGDLS, CDR2 YYNGEE. V was pared by 3 bases and J by 1 base, with 15 bases between.

This clone came up once. The V gene is TRBV7-8, the J gene TRBJ2-7, with 10 bases that match TRBD1. Losses at the gene ends were 1 base for V and 3 bases for J; bases not matched to a gene: 6. The germline V gene has CDR1 SGHVS and CDR2 FQNEAQ. The CDR3 consists of 16 residues. CDR3 sequence reads: CASSLVVGQGIYEQYF. Here the CDR3 DNA reads TGTGCCAGCAGCTTAGTAGTGGGACAGGGGATCTACGAGCAGTACTTC.

V is TRBV6-4 and J is TRBJ1-2, with a possible D match to TRBD1 (5 bases). Per the germline V gene, CDR1 is MRHNA and CDR2 is SNTAGT. This CDR3 has 13 residues. Trimming stripped 10 bases from V and 6 bases from J, with 18 bases between. CDR3 bases: TGTGCCACTTGGGGGGGACGGATGAATGGCTACACCTTC. Translated: CATWGGRMNGYTF.

The chain recombines TRBV28 with TRBJ2-5; the D gene is possibly TRBD1 (5 bases). Germline V CDR1 and CDR2: MDHEN, SYDVKM. V lost 2 bases and J lost 3, with 13 bases in between. This CDR3 spans 15 amino acids. The chain's CDR3 is CASSLRTISKETQYF. For the CDR3, the DNA is TGTGCCAGCAGTTTACGGACAATCTCTAAAGAGACCCAGTACTTC.

The chain combines TRBV5-1 with TRBJ2-1, with 11 bases that match TRBD2. V lost 8 bases, J lost 9 bases, and 7 bases stayed unmatched. The CDR3 runs 13 residues. Per germline, CDR1 SGHRS and CDR2 YFSETQ. The CDR3 reads CASYSGGAPEQFF. CDR3 coding DNA: TGCGCCAGTTATAGCGGGGGGGCACCTGAGCAGTTCTTC.

The rearrangement links TRBV4-1 to TRBJ2-7; the D is unclear. This CDR3 has 13 amino acids. The V and J ends lost 1 base and 3 bases respectively, with 7 bases between them. CDR1 MGHRA and CDR2 YSYEKL come from the germline V gene. Here the CDR3 reads CASSQGLSYEQYF. The DNA for the CDR3 is TGCGCCAGCAGCCAAGGTCTCAGCTACGAGCAGTACTTC.

The chain links TRBV2 to TRBJ1-2, with a weak D call TRBD1 (5 bases). CDR1 and CDR2 from the germline V gene are SNHLY and FYNNEI. The CDR3 consists of 11 residues. Trimming cost V 10 bases and J 4 bases, with 10 bases left between them. CDR3 coding DNA: TGTGCCACCCAGGGACTCTATGGCTACACCTTC. It specifies CATQGLYGYTF. Variable domain in full (rest from reference TRBV2 and TRBJ1-2): EPEVTQTPSHQVTQMGQEVILRCVPISNHLYFYWYRQILGQKVEFLVSFYNNEISEKSEIFDDQFSVERPDGSNFTLKIRSTKLEDSAMYFCATQGLYGYTFGSGTRLTVV.